These 10 T cell receptor beta chains were all obtained from the same sample, sequenced in a study of early T cells in non-severe SARS-CoV-2 infection (dated by TCRdb to the early 2020s). To prepare the library, 5' RACE was applied. The data were produced on a NextSeq 500. The public sequencing data were trimmed at Q25 with fastp and processed into clonotypes with MiXCR by TCRdb, which kept only in-frame beta chains. Each entry is one CDR3 protein sequence, shown with its most common DNA and genes. For this sample the table gives under 85,000 distinct CDR3 sequences, of which roughly 5.3% were detected only once. Approximately 7.4% of the sample rests with the top ten. The material was whole blood, obtained at baseline. These receptors all come from an adult who was a healthcare worker with PCR-confirmed SARS-CoV-2 infection or an uninfected control (not recorded which).

There are a few counts of this clonotype. J is TRBJ1-6 and V is TRBV6-5; D uncertain. Germline V gene data show CDR1 as MNHEY and CDR2 as SVGAGI. V was clipped by 0 bases and J by 0 bases, with 9 bases between them. This CDR3 is built from 17 residues. CDR3 residues: CASSYSGFSSYNSPLHF. CDR3 DNA sequence: TGTGCCAGCAGTTACTCAGGCTTCAGCTCCTATAATTCACCCCTCCACTTT.

The DNA for the CDR3 is TGTGCCAGCAGCCAAGTCTTCGGGACTGGTGATAGGGGCAATGAGCAGTTCTTC. The encoded protein is CASSQVFGTGDRGNEQFF. J is TRBJ2-1 and V is TRBV4-2, with D possibly TRBD2 on 6 matching bases. Germline CDR1 reads LGHNA; CDR2 reads YNFKEQ. The V end lost 1 base, the J end lost 6 bases, and 22 bases lay between the germline ends. The CDR3 sequence is 18 residues long.

In its sample, this clonotype was seen many times. The junction does not match germline at one end; this may be a read error. The CDR3 coding sequence is TGTGCTAGTGGTTTGAATACTGAAGCTTTCTTT. This encodes CASGLNTEAFF. The chain joins TRBV12-5 to TRBJ1-1; D not resolved. CDR1 and CDR2 (germline): LGHNT, FRNRAP. The CDR3 extends over 11 amino acids.

The genes are TRBV2 and TRBJ2-2, with D maybe TRBD1 (6 bases). Per the germline V gene, CDR1 is SNHLY and CDR2 is FYNNEI. The V gene lost 7 bases and the J gene lost 5 bases, with 14 bases spanning the gap. There are 14 residues in the CDR3. DNA of the CDR3: TGTGCCAGCAACCCACAGGGCTCAACCGGGGAGCTGTTTTTT. Protein sequence: CASNPQGSTGELFF.

The chain uses TRBV7-2 and TRBJ2-2, with D perhaps matching TRBD1 (7 bases). From germline, CDR1 is SGHTA and CDR2 FQGNSA. The CDR3 loop spans 16 amino acids. V was clipped by 4 bases and J by 1 base, with 13 bases between them. CDR3 DNA: TGTGCCAGCAGCTCAGGGGGGACAGTGAACACCGGGGAGCTGTTTTTT. The encoded protein is CASSSGGTVNTGELFF.

In this sample, this clonotype turned up a few times. The chain carries TRBV29-1 and TRBJ1-4; perhaps TRBD1 as D (5 bases). CDR3 length equals 14 residues. Per the germline V gene, CDR1 is SQVTM and CDR2 is ANQGSEA. V lost 5 bases, J lost 1 base, and 11 bases lay in between. The CDR3 coding sequence is TGCAGCGTTACAGGAGATCAAACTAATGAAAAACTGTTTTTT. This codes for CSVTGDQTNEKLFF.

The genes are TRBV3-1 and TRBJ2-2, with 8 bases aligning to TRBD1. V lost 0 bases, J lost 7 bases, and 7 bases stayed unmatched. The CDR3 loop spans 16 amino acids. CDR1 and CDR2 (germline): LGHDT, YNNKEL (reference sequence). The CDR3 loop reads CASSQDSRGLGGELFF. In DNA form, the CDR3 reads TGTGCCAGCAGCCAAGATAGCAGGGGGCTTGGCGGGGAGCTGTTTTTT.

This clonotype was detected a few times. This chain links TRBV2 with TRBJ2-1, with TRBD2 matching over 7 bases. The CDR3 is 14 amino acids. V trimming: 4 bases; J trimming: 4 bases; junction bases outside the gene matches: 4. The V gene's germline CDR1 is SNHLY and CDR2 FYNNEI. The CDR3 sequence: CASSAAGPYNEQFF. The CDR3 DNA sequence: TGTGCCAGCAGTGCAGCGGGACCTTACAATGAGCAGTTCTTC.

This clonotype was seen ten or more times. The genes are TRBV19 and TRBJ2-1, with TRBD2 as a possible D gene (6 bases). This CDR3 contains 15 residues. Germline CDR1 LNHDA, CDR2 SQIVND (reference sequence). V lost 7 bases, J lost 4 bases, and 17 bases lay in between. CDR3 loop: CASTPSPGGYNEQFF. The CDR3 DNA reads TGTGCCAGTACCCCTTCGCCCGGGGGTTACAATGAGCAGTTCTTC. Full variable domain (outside the CDR3, taken from reference TRBV19 and TRBJ2-1): DGGITQSPKYLFRKEGQNVTLSCEQNLNHDAMYWYRQDPGQGLRLIYYSQIVNDFQKGDIAEGYSVSREKKESFPLTVTSAQKNPTAFYLCASTPSPGGYNEQFFGPGTRLTVL.

In its sample, this clonotype was seen a few times. This rearrangement joins TRBV2 to TRBJ1-1; no definite D call. CDR1 and CDR2 (germline): SNHLY, FYNNEI. The CDR3 length is 17 residues. V shed 0 bases and J shed 6 bases, with 20 bases lying between them. CDR3 sequence: CASSEAKAWASGAEAFF. CDR3 sequence (DNA): TGTGCCAGCAGTGAAGCGAAGGCATGGGCCTCTGGAGCTGAAGCTTTCTTT.